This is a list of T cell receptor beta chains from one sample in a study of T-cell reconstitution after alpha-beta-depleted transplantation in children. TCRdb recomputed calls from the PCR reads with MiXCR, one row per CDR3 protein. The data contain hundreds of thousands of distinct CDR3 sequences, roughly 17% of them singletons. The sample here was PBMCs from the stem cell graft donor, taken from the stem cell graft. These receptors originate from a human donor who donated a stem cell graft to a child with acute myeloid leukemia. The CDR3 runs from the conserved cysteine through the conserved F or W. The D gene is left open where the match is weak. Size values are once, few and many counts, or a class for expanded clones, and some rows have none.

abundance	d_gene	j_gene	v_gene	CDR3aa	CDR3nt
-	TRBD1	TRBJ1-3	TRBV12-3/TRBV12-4	CASSWDRSSGNTIYF	TGTGCCAGCAGTTGGGACAGGAGCTCTGGAAACACCATATATTTT
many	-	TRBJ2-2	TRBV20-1	CSVPGEDTGELFF	TGCAGTGTACCCGGGGAGGACACCGGGGAGCTGTTTTTT
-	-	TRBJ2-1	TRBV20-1	CSARSRRLVGDEQFF	TGCAGTGCTAGAAGTAGGCGTCTAGTCGGGGATGAGCAGTTCTTC
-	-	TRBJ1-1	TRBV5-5	CASREQGGTEAFF	TGTGCCAGCCGAGAGCAGGGCGGCACTGAAGCTTTCTTT
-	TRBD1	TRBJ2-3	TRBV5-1	CASSSFRQGLEDTQYF	TGCGCCAGCAGCTCGTTCCGACAGGGTTTGGAAGATACGCAGTATTTT
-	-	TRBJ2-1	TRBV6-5	CASSYQGSVRNEQFF	TGTGCCAGCAGTTATCAGGGGTCGGTTCGTAATGAGCAGTTCTTC
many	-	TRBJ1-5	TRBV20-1	CSARVGTGDSRPQHF	TGCAGTGCTAGAGTGGGTACAGGCGATAGTCGGCCCCAGCATTTT
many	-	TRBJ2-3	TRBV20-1	CSARGLADRTDTQYF	TGCAGTGCGCGGGGGCTAGCGGACCGCACAGATACGCAGTATTTT
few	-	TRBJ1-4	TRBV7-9	CASSLAGPEKLFF	TGTGCCAGCAGCTTGGCAGGGCCCGAAAAACTGTTTTTT
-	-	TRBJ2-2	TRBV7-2	CASSLRGGTGELFF	TGTGCCAGCAGCCTCCGAGGGGGCACCGGGGAGCTGTTTTTT
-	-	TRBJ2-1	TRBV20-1	CSARGGPWDEQFF	TGCAGTGCTAGAGGGGGACCTTGGGATGAGCAGTTCTTC
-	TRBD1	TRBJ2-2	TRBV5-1	CASSYAPGQVNTGELFF	TGCGCCAGCAGCTATGCGCCGGGACAGGTTAACACCGGGGAGCTGTTTTTT
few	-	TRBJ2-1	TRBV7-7	CASSFGPENEQFF	TGTGCCAGCAGCTTCGGGCCGGAGAATGAGCAGTTCTTC
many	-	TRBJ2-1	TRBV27	CASRALRGGANEQFF	TGTGCCAGCAGAGCTTTAAGGGGGGGGGCCAATGAGCAGTTCTTC
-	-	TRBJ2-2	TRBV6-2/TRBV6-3	CASSEDGFGELFF	TGTGCCAGCAGCGAGGACGGGTTCGGGGAGCTGTTTTTT
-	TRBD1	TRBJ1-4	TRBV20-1	CSARMTGLDEKLFF	TGCAGTGCTAGAATGACAGGGTTGGATGAAAAACTGTTTTTT
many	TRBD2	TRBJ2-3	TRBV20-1	CSASDLAGGPSYEDTQYF	TGCAGTGCTTCCGACCTAGCGGGGGGGCCCAGTTACGAAGATACGCAGTATTTT
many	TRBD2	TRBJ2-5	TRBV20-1	CSARDRPGGRETQYF	TGCAGTGCTAGAGATCGGCCGGGGGGTAGGGAGACCCAGTACTTC
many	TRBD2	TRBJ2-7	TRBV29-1	CSVGFTGLAAGEQYF	TGCAGCGTTGGTTTTACCGGACTAGCGGCGGGTGAGCAGTACTTC
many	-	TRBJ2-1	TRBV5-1	CASSVQGSNEQFF	TGCGCCAGCAGCGTACAGGGAAGCAATGAGCAGTTCTTC
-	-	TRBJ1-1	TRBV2	CASTLTGTKGLSEAFF	TGTGCCAGCACTCTGACCGGGACAAAAGGGCTCTCTGAAGCTTTCTTT
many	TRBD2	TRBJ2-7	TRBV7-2	CASSLGSAGITTHYEQYF	TGTGCCAGCAGCTTAGGCTCAGCGGGGATAACTACACATTACGAGCAGTACTTC
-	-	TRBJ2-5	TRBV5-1	CASSEGTLETQYF	TGCGCCAGCAGCGAGGGGACTTTAGAGACCCAGTACTTC
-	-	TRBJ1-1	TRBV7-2	CASSPASAFF	TGTGCCAGCAGCCCTGCATCGGCTTTCTTT
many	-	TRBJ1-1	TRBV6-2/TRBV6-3	CASSYDTEAFF	TGTGCCAGCAGTTACGACACTGAAGCTTTCTTT
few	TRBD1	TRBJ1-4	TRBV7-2	CASSLGTAKTEKLFF	TGTGCCAGCAGCCTTGGGACAGCCAAAACTGAAAAACTGTTTTTT
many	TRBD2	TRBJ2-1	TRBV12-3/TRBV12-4	CATLRGSSYNEQFF	TGTGCCACCTTGCGGGGGAGCTCCTACAATGAGCAGTTCTTC
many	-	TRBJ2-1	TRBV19	CASTLGGDKYNEQFF	TGTGCCAGTACCCTAGGGGGGGACAAATACAATGAGCAGTTCTTC
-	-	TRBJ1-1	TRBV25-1	CASSVSFPQGEAFF	TGTGCCAGCAGTGTTTCCTTTCCACAGGGTGAAGCTTTCTTT
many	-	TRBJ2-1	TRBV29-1	CSVDSGGEQFF	TGCAGCGTTGACTCTGGCGGAGAGCAGTTCTTC
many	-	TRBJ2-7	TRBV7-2	CATRLARGPQYEQYF	TGTGCCACCCGCCTGGCGCGGGGGCCACAATACGAGCAGTACTTC
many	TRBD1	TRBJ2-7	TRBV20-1	CSASGTGSSYEQYF	TGCAGTGCTTCCGGGACAGGGAGCTCCTACGAGCAGTACTTC
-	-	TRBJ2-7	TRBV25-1	CASSEEGSTYEQYF	TGTGCCAGCAGTGAGGAAGGGAGCACCTACGAGCAGTACTTC
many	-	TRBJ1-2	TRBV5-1	CASSSGTSNYGYTF	TGCGCCAGCAGCTCCGGGACAAGCAACTATGGCTACACCTTC
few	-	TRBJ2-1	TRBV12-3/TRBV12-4	CASNHPWDSYNEQFF	TGTGCCAGCAACCACCCCTGGGACTCGTACAATGAGCAGTTCTTC
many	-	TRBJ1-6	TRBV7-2	CASSLAPQVVWPLHF	TGTGCCAGCAGCTTAGCGCCCCAGGTCGTGTGGCCCCTCCACTTT
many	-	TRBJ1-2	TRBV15	CATSREGQFYGYTF	TGTGCCACCAGCAGAGAGGGGCAGTTCTATGGCTACACCTTC
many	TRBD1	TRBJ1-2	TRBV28	CASSAVRTGSYGYTF	TGTGCCAGCAGTGCCGTGAGGACAGGGAGCTATGGCTACACCTTC
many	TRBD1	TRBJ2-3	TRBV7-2	CASSPGWTGDTQYF	TGTGCCAGCAGCCCTGGGTGGACAGGAGATACGCAGTATTTT
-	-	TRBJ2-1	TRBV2	CASSERWSPNEQFF	TGTGCCAGCAGTGAAAGGTGGAGCCCTAATGAGCAGTTCTTC
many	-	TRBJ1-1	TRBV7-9	CASSFGRRGPTEAFF	TGTGCCAGCAGCTTTGGGCGGCGGGGGCCCACTGAAGCTTTCTTT
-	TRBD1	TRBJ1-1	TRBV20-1	CSAFRTGRSTEAFF	TGCAGTGCCTTCCGGACAGGGCGGAGCACTGAAGCTTTCTTT
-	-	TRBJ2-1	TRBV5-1	CASSQPYNEQFF	TGCGCCAGCAGCCAGCCATACAATGAGCAGTTCTTC
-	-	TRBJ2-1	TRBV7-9	CASSSPSSGKFF	TGTGCCAGCAGCTCGCCTTCGTCGGGAAAGTTCTTC
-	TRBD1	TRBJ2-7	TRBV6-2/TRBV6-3	CASSYGDRRSSYEQYF	TGTGCCAGCAGTTATGGGGACAGGCGAAGCTCCTACGAGCAGTACTTC
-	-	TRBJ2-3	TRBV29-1	CSVERGKMQYF	TGCAGCGTTGAAAGAGGGAAGATGCAGTATTTT
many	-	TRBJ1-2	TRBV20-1	CSARGQTYGYTF	TGCAGTGCTAGAGGCCAGACTTATGGCTACACCTTC
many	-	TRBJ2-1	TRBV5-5	CASRWQGNNEQFF	TGTGCCAGCAGGTGGCAGGGGAACAATGAGCAGTTCTTC
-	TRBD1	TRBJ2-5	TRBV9	CASSTQGARETQYF	TGTGCCAGCAGCACCCAGGGGGCGCGGGAGACCCAGTACTTC
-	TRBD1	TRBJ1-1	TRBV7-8	CASSLARGTGGFAFF	TGTGCCAGCAGCTTAGCGCGGGGGACAGGGGGTTTTGCTTTCTTT
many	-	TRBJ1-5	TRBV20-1	CSAKTVSNQPQHF	TGCAGTGCAAAGACAGTTAGCAATCAGCCCCAGCATTTT
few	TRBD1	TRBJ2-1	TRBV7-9	CASSKGQGVRAPQFF	TGTGCCAGCAGCAAGGGACAGGGAGTGAGGGCACCGCAGTTCTTC
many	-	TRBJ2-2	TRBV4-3	CASSQDREGAIGGELFF	TGCGCCAGCAGCCAAGATAGGGAGGGGGCGATCGGCGGGGAGCTGTTTTTT
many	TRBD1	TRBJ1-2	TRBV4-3	CASSQDRQGVGYGYTF	TGCGCCAGCAGCCAAGATAGGCAGGGGGTCGGCTATGGCTACACCTTC
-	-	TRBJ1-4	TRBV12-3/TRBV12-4	CASTPRLREKLFF	TGTGCCAGCACCCCGCGTTTACGGGAAAAACTGTTTTTT
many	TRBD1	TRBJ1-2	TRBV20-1	CSATTGGEYGYTF	TGCAGTGCTACGACAGGGGGGGAATATGGCTACACCTTC
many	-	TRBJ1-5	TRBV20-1	CSARDEGFRTETSNQPQHF	TGCAGTGCTAGAGATGAGGGGTTCCGGACAGAAACAAGCAATCAGCCCCAGCATTTT
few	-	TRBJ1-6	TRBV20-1	CSARGEVWSPLHF	TGCAGTGCTAGGGGGGAGGTTTGGTCACCCCTCCACTTT
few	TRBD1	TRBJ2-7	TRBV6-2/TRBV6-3	CASRRQGRYEQYF	TGTGCCAGCCGCCGACAGGGAAGGTACGAGCAGTACTTC
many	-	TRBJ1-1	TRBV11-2	CASSLDGLYMNTEAFF	TGTGCCAGCAGCTTAGATGGGCTCTACATGAACACTGAAGCTTTCTTT